The clone carrying this T cell receptor beta chain was counted between two and nine times. This entry comes from a study of blood T cell repertoires in COVID-19. As originally analysed: Nucleated cell counts were estimated from reference gene primer amplification. TCRdb's copy holds only in-frame clones and misses some; the assay was immunoSEQ multiplex PCR. The DNA was the basis for D and trimming; V, J and clone size are from that table. Among over 35,000 clones listed, 80% to 90% were seen once. The CDR3 extends over 16 amino acids. The ends were cut back, 1 base at V and 3 bases at J, with 10 bases in the middle. Germline CDR1 reads SNHLY; CDR2 reads FYNNEI.

The material sequenced was peripheral blood. The source is a man between 45 and 60 years old with acute or convalescent COVID-19. The V call is TRBV2, the J call TRBJ2-6, with D tentatively TRBD2 (6 bases). DNA for the CDR3: TGTGCCAGCAGTGAAGGAGCGGGCGTTGGGGCCAACGTCCTGACTTTC. It translates to CASSEGAGVGANVLTF. The full variable domain, its missing parts supplied by reference TRBV2 and TRBJ2-6, is EPEVTQTPSHQVTQMGQEVILRCVPISNHLYFYWYRQILGQKVEFLVSFYNNEISEKSEIFDDQFSVERPDGSNFTLKIRSTKLEDSAMYFCASSEGAGVGANVLTFGAGSRLTVL.